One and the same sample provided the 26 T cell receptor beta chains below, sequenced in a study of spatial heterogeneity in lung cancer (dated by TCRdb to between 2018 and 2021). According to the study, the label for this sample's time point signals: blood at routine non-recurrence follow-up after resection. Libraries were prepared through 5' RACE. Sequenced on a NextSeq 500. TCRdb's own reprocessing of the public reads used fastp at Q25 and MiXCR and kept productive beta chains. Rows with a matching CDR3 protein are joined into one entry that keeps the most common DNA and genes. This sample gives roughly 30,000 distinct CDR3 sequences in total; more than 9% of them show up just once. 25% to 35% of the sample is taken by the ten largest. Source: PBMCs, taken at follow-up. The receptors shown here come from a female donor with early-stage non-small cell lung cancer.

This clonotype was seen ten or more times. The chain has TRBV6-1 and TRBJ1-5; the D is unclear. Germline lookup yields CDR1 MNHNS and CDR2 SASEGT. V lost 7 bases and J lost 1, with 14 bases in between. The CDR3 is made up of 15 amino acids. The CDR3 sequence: CASTPGVLSNQPQHF. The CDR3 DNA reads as TGTGCCAGCACCCCTGGAGTACTCAGCAATCAGCCCCAGCATTTT.

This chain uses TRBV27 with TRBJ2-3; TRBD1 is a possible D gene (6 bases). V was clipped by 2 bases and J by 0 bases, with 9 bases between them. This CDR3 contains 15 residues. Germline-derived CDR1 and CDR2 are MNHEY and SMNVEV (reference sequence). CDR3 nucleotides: TGTGCCAGCAGTTTAATACAGGGAAGCACAGATACGCAGTATTTT. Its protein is CASSLIQGSTDTQYF.

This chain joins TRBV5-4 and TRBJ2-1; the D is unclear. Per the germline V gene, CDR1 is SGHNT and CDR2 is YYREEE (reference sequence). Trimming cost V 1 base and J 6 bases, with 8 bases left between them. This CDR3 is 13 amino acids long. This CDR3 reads CASSLYGRNEQFF. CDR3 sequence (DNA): TGTGCCAGCAGCTTGTATGGACGCAATGAGCAGTTCTTC. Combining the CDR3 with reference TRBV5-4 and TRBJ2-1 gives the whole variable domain ETGVTQSPTHLIKTRGQQVTLRCSSQSGHNTVSWYQQALGQGPQFIFQYYREEENGRGNFPPRFSGLQFPNYSSELNVNALELDDSALYLCASSLYGRNEQFFGPGTRLTVL.

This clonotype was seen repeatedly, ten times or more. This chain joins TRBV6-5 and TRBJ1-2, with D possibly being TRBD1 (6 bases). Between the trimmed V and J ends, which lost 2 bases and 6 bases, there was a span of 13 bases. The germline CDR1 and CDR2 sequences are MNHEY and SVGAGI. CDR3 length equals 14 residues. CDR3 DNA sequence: TGTGCCAGCAGTTACAGTTCAGGGGTCGATGGCTACACCTTC. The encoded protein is CASSYSSGVDGYTF.

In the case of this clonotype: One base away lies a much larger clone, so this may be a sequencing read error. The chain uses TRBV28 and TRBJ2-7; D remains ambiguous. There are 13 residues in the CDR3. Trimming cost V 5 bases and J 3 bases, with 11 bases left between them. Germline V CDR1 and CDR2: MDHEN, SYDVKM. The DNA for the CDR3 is TGTGCCAGCAGTCCATCCCCCGACTACGAGCAGTACTTC. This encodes CASSPSPDYEQYF.

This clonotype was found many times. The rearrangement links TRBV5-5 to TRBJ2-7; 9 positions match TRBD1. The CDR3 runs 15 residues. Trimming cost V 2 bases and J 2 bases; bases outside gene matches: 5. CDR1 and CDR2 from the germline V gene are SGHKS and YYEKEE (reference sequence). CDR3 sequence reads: CASSLQGAIAYEQYF. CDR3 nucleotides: TGTGCCAGCAGCTTACAGGGGGCGATAGCCTACGAGCAGTACTTC.

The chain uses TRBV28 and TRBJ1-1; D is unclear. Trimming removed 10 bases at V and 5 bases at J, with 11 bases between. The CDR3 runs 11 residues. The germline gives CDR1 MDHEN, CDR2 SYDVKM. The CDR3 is CATLTLTEAFF. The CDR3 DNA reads TGTGCCACCCTTACACTAACTGAAGCTTTCTTT.

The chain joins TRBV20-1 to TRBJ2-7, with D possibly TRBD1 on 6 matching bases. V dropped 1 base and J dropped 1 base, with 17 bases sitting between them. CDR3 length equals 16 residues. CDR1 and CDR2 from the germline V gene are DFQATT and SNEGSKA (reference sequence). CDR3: CSARAPRQALSYEQYF. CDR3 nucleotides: TGCAGTGCTAGAGCCCCACGACAGGCCCTATCCTACGAGCAGTACTTC.

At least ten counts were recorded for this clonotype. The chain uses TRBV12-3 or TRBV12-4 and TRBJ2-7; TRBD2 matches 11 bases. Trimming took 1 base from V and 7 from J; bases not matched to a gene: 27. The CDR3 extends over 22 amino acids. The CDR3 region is CASSLVVRFATSGGPAHWEQYF. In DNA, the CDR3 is TGTGCCAGCAGTTTAGTCGTACGGTTCGCTACTAGCGGGGGACCCGCCCATTGGGAGCAGTACTTC.

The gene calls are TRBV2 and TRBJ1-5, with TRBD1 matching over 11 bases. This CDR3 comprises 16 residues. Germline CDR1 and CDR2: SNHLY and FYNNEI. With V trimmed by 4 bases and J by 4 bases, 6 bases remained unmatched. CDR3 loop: CASSGVWDRGNQPQHF. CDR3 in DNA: TGTGCCAGCAGTGGGGTTTGGGACAGGGGGAATCAGCCCCAGCATTTT.

CDR3 residues: CASSIDGGINTEAFF. CDR3 DNA sequence: TGTGCCAGTAGTATAGATGGCGGGATCAACACTGAAGCTTTCTTT. The V and J genes are TRBV19 and TRBJ1-1; no clear D gene. Germline V gene lookup returns CDR1 LNHDA and CDR2 SQIVND (reference sequence). Trimming pared 0 bases from V and 2 bases from J, leaving 10 bases between. The CDR3 totals 15 residues.

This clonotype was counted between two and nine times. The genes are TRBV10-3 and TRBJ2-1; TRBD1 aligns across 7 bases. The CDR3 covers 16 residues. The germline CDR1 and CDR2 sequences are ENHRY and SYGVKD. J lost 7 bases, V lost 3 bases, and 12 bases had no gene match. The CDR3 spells CAISDSNRGKRNEQFF. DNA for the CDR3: TGTGCCATCAGTGACTCGAACAGGGGAAAGAGGAATGAGCAGTTCTTC.

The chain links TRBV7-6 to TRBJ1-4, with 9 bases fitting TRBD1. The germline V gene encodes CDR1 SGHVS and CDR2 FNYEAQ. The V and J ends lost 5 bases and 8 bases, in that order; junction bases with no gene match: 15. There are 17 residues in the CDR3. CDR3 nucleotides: TGTGCCAGCAGCCTTCTGGACAGGGGATCCCTGGGGGAAAAACTGTTTTTT. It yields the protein CASSLLDRGSLGEKLFF. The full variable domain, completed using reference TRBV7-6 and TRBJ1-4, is GAGVSQSPRYKVTKRGQDVALRCDPISGHVSLYWYRQALGQGPEFLTYFNYEAQQDKSGLPNDRFSAERPEGSISTLTIQRTEQRDSAMYRCASSLLDRGSLGEKLFFGSGTQLSVL.

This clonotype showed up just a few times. The chain's CDR3 is CASSPPGQGIFYEQYF. The CDR3, as DNA: TGTGCCAGCTCACCACCAGGACAGGGAATATTCTACGAGCAGTACTTC. The rearrangement uses TRBV18 and TRBJ2-7; 8 nucleotides line up with TRBD1. CDR1 is KGHSH, CDR2 LQKENI, per germline. Trimming at V came to 0 bases and at J to 3 bases, leaving 7 bases not matched to a gene. This CDR3 has 16 amino acids.

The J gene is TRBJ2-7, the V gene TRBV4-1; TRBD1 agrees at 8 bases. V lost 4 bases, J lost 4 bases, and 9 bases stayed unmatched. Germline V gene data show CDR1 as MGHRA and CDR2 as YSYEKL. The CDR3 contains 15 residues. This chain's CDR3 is CASSPGQGALYEQYF. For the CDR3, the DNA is TGCGCCAGCAGCCCTGGACAGGGTGCTCTTTACGAGCAGTACTTC.

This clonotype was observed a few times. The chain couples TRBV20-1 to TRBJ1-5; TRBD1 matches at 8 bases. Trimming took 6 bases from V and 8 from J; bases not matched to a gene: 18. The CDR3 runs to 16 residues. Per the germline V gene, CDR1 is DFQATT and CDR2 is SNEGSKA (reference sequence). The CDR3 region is CSALPPTAGGWEPQHF. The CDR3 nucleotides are TGCAGTGCCCTCCCACCGACGGCAGGGGGCTGGGAGCCCCAGCATTTT.

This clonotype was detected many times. CDR3 residues: CASGAKWAQYF. DNA of the CDR3: TGTGCCAGCGGTGCAAAGTGGGCCCAGTACTTC. V gene TRBV27 combines with J gene TRBJ2-5; D ambiguous. This CDR3 spans 11 amino acids. V gave up 8 bases and J gave up 9 bases, with 13 bases separating them. Germline V gene sequence: CDR1 MNHEY, CDR2 SMNVEV (reference sequence).

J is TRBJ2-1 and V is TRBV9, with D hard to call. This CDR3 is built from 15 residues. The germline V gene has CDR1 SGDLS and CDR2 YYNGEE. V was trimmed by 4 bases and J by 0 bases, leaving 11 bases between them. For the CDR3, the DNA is TGTGCCAGCAGCCTTGGTATAAGCTCCTACAATGAGCAGTTCTTC. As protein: CASSLGISSYNEQFF.

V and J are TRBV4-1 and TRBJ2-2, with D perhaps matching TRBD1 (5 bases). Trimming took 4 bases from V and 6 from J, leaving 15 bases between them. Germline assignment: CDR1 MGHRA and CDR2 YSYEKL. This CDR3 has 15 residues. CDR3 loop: CASSLSDKGSGELFF. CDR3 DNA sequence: TGCGCCAGCAGCCTGTCGGACAAAGGTTCCGGGGAGCTGTTTTTT.

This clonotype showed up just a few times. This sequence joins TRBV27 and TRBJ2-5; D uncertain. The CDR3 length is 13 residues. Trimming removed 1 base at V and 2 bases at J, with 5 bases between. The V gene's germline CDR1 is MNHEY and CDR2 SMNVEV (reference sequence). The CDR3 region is CASSLLQQETQYF. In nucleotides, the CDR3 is TGTGCCAGCAGTTTATTGCAACAAGAGACCCAGTACTTC.

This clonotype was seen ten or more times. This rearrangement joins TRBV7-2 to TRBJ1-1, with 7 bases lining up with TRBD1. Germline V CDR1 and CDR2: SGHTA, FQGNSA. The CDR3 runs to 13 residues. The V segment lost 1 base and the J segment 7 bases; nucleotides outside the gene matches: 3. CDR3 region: CASSLDRGDEAFF. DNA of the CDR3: TGTGCCAGCAGCTTAGACAGGGGTGATGAAGCTTTCTTT.

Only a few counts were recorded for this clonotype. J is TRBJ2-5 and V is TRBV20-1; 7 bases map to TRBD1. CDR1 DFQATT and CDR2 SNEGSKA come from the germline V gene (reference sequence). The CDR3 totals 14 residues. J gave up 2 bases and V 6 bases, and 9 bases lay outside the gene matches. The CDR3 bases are TGCAGTGCCTCGCCGGGACAGAGTCAAGAGACCCAGTACTTC. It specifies CSASPGQSQETQYF.

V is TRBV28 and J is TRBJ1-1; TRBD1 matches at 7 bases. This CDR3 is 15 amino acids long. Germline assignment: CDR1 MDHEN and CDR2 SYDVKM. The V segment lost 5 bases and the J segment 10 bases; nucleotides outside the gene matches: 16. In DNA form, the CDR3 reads TGTGCCAGCAGTCTAGGACAGGAACGACCCTCAGGAGCTTTCTTT. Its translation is CASSLGQERPSGAFF.

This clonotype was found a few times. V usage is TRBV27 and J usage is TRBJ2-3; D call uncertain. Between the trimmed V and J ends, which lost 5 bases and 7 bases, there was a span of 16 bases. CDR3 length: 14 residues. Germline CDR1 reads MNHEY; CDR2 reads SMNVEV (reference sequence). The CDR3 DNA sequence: TGTGCCAGCAGTACGTCCCTGCGGATTTATACGCAGTATTTT. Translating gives CASSTSLRIYTQYF.

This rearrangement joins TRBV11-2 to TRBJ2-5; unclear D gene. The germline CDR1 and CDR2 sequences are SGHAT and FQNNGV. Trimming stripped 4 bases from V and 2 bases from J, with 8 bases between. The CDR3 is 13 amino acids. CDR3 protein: CASSSGPQETQYF. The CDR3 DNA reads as TGTGCCAGCAGCTCTGGACCACAAGAGACCCAGTACTTC.

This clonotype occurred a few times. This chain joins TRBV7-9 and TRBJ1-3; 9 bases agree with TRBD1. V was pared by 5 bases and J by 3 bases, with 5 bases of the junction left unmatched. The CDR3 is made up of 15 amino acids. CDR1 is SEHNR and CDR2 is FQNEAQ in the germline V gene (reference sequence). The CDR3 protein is CASSADRGYGNTIYF. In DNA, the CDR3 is TGTGCCAGCAGCGCTGACAGGGGGTATGGAAACACCATATATTTT.